The 25 T cell receptor beta chains below all came from one sample that was sequenced in a study of blood T cell repertoires in COVID-19. Profiling relied on immunoSEQ multiplex PCR, and the TCRdb table lists in-frame clones only, not all of them. The sample records 200,000 to 250,000 clones, 75% to 90% being singletons. The sequenced sample consisted of PBMCs or T cells enriched from blood (not recorded which). Receptors originate from a woman in her 30s who had recovered from COVID-19.

The chain recombines TRBV7-9 with TRBJ2-1; D unresolved. The germline CDR1 and CDR2 sequences are SEHNR and FQNEAQ (reference sequence). This CDR3 spans 18 amino acids. Deletions cut 5 bases from V and 1 base from J, with 21 bases between. CDR3 DNA sequence: TGTGCCAGCAGCCCGCCTCGGCTGGGCCTTCGGTCCTACAATGAGCAGTTCTTC. It codes for CASSPPRLGLRSYNEQFF.

This clone was seen many times. The rearrangement links TRBV6-5 to TRBJ1-2, with TRBD1 matching 9 bases. The CDR3 covers 15 residues. Germline CDR1 is MNHEY and CDR2 is SVGAGI. J was trimmed by 4 bases and V by 7 bases; bases with no gene match: 10. CDR3 protein: CASNLNTGGGYGYTF. The CDR3 nucleotides read TGTGCCAGCAACCTCAACACAGGGGGCGGCTATGGCTACACCTTC.

The J gene is TRBJ1-2, the V gene TRBV7-2, with TRBD1 matching 8 bases. CDR3 length: 15 residues. Per the germline V gene, CDR1 is SGHTA and CDR2 is FQGNSA. V shed 5 bases, J shed 6 bases, and the junction held 11 bases outside the gene matches. CDR3 coding DNA: TGTGCCAGCAGCGAAAACAGGGGGATTATGGATGGCTACACCTTC. This codes for CASSENRGIMDGYTF.

The V gene is TRBV20-1, the J gene TRBJ1-3, with TRBD1 matching 7 bases. Losses at the gene ends were 3 bases for V and 4 bases for J; bases not matched to a gene: 6. In germline, CDR1 is DFQATT, CDR2 SNEGSKA (reference sequence). CDR3 size: 14 residues. The chain's CDR3 is CSASKGQTGNTIYF. In DNA form, the CDR3 reads TGCAGTGCTAGTAAGGGACAGACGGGAAACACCATATATTTT.

The CDR3 nucleotides read TGTGCCAGCAGTCTCGTTCAGGGAAGGTACACTGAAGCTTTCTTT. It encodes CASSLVQGRYTEAFF. The chain recombines TRBV2 with TRBJ1-1, with D possibly matching TRBD1 (5 bases). Germline V lookup: CDR1 SNHLY, CDR2 FYNNEI. V shed 5 bases and J shed 3 bases, with 16 bases lying between them. The CDR3 extends over 15 amino acids.

The CDR3 loop is CASTPQGAPYEQYF. Here the CDR3 DNA reads TGTGCCAGCACCCCCCAGGGGGCACCCTACGAGCAGTACTTC. The J gene is TRBJ2-7, the V gene TRBV28; 8 bases agree with TRBD1. The germline gives CDR1 MDHEN, CDR2 SYDVKM. The CDR3 loop spans 14 amino acids. With V trimmed by 7 bases and J by 2 bases, 7 bases remained unmatched.

V gene TRBV28 combines with J gene TRBJ2-5; 8 nucleotides align to TRBD2. The CDR3 is 15 amino acids. J gave up 4 bases and V 5 bases, and 9 bases lay outside the gene matches. Per the germline V gene, CDR1 is MDHEN and CDR2 is SYDVKM. This CDR3 reads CASSLGAGEGETQYF. CDR3 in DNA: TGTGCCAGCAGTCTAGGAGCGGGAGAGGGAGAGACCCAGTACTTC.

V is TRBV7-2 and J is TRBJ2-5; D ambiguous. V was trimmed by 3 bases and J by 0 bases, leaving 5 bases between them. CDR1 SGHTA and CDR2 FQGNSA come from the germline V gene. The CDR3 has 13 amino acids. In DNA, the CDR3 is TGTGCCAGCAGCTTTGGCTACCAAGAGACCCAGTACTTC. This translates into CASSFGYQETQYF.

The chain joins TRBV28 to TRBJ2-2; the D gene is possibly TRBD1 (6 bases). Trimming took 4 bases from V and 4 from J, leaving 10 bases between them. The CDR3 is 14 residues long. Germline V gene lookup returns CDR1 MDHEN and CDR2 SYDVKM. The CDR3 here is CASSSPTGTGELFF. The DNA of the CDR3 is TGTGCCAGCAGTTCCCCGACAGGCACCGGGGAGCTGTTTTTT.

The rearrangement uses TRBV6-2 or TRBV6-3 and TRBJ1-2; 7 bases map to TRBD1. The V segment lost 6 bases and the J segment 4 bases; nucleotides outside the gene matches: 17. CDR3 length: 17 amino acids. Per germline, CDR1 MNHEY and CDR2 SVGEGT. The CDR3 DNA reads TGTGCCAGCAGCGATGGTTACAGGGGCAAGAGTATCTATGGCTACACCTTC. Translated, it gives CASSDGYRGKSIYGYTF.

The CDR3: CASSQGRAEGTDTQYF. CDR3 DNA: TGCGCCAGCAGCCAAGGGCGGGCCGAGGGCACAGATACGCAGTATTTT. V gene TRBV4-3 combines with J gene TRBJ2-3; weak D call: TRBD2 (5 bases). CDR3 length: 16 residues. The germline gives CDR1 LGHNA, CDR2 YSLEER. The ends were cut back, 1 base at V and 1 base at J, with 12 bases in the middle.

The CDR3 spells CASSLLQNPGETQYF. In DNA form, the CDR3 reads TGCGCCAGCAGCTTACTCCAGAACCCAGGCGAGACCCAGTACTTC. The chain couples TRBV5-1 to TRBJ2-5; D not resolved. The CDR3 covers 15 residues. The germline gives CDR1 SGHRS, CDR2 YFSETQ. V gave up 2 bases and J gave up 5 bases, with 16 bases separating them.

The rearrangement joins TRBV19 to TRBJ1-5; 7 bases map to TRBD1. J gave up 4 bases and V 2 bases, and 5 bases lay outside the gene matches. From germline, CDR1 is LNHDA and CDR2 SQIVND (reference sequence). The CDR3 is made up of 15 amino acids. The CDR3 is CASSISDRANQPQHF. The CDR3 DNA reads TGTGCCAGTAGTATAAGCGACAGGGCTAATCAGCCCCAGCATTTT. The whole variable domain, filled in from reference TRBV19 and TRBJ1-5, reads DGGITQSPKYLFRKEGQNVTLSCEQNLNHDAMYWYRQDPGQGLRLIYYSQIVNDFQKGDIAEGYSVSREKKESFPLTVTSAQKNPTAFYLCASSISDRANQPQHFGDGTRLSIL.

The gene calls are TRBV6-6 and TRBJ2-5; 7 bases map to TRBD1. V lost 4 bases and J lost 5; bases outside the gene matches: 10. CDR1 is MNHNY, CDR2 SVGAGI, per germline (reference sequence). The CDR3 has 15 residues. The CDR3 here is CASSSPRGRRETQYF. In nucleotides, the CDR3 is TGTGCCAGCAGTTCCCCGAGGGGGCGAAGGGAGACCCAGTACTTC.

This rearrangement joins TRBV9 to TRBJ1-2, with TRBD1 identical over 9 bases. The germline V gene encodes CDR1 SGDLS and CDR2 YYNGEE. V shed 3 bases, J shed 4 bases, and the junction held 7 bases outside the gene matches. The CDR3 consists of 15 residues. The CDR3 DNA is TGTGCCAGCAGCGCTGGGACAGGGCGACCCTATGGCTACACCTTC. This gives the protein CASSAGTGRPYGYTF.

The rearrangement links TRBV19 to TRBJ2-5, with D maybe TRBD2 (5 bases). This CDR3 is built from 16 residues. Germline lookup yields CDR1 LNHDA and CDR2 SQIVND (reference sequence). V was pared by 5 bases and J by 2 bases, with 18 bases between. CDR3 coding DNA: TGTGCCAGTAGTGCCGTGAGGGCAACCTCACAAGAGACCCAGTACTTC. Its translation is CASSAVRATSQETQYF.

This chain uses TRBV28 with TRBJ1-1, with a weak D call TRBD1 (6 bases). The CDR3 contains 12 residues. V lost 3 bases, J lost 9 bases, and 11 bases lay in between. Germline lookup yields CDR1 MDHEN and CDR2 SYDVKM. The CDR3 DNA reads as TGTGCCAGCAGTTTCCTGCGGGGGCAAGCTTTCTTT. As protein: CASSFLRGQAFF.

The gene calls are TRBV5-1 and TRBJ1-5; TRBD1 matches at 9 bases. Germline V gene data show CDR1 as SGHRS and CDR2 as YFSETQ. The CDR3 runs 13 residues. Unmatched junction bases numbered 2, after V lost 4 bases and J lost 6 bases. This CDR3 reads CASSQTGGQPQHF. The CDR3 DNA sequence: TGCGCCAGCAGCCAGACAGGGGGTCAGCCCCAGCATTTT.

The chain combines TRBV7-6 with TRBJ2-7; a possible D gene is TRBD2 (7 bases). Germline CDR1 is SGHVS and CDR2 is FNYEAQ. Trimming took 4 bases from V and 1 from J, leaving 11 bases between them. The CDR3 runs to 14 residues. The CDR3 DNA reads TGTGCCAGCAGCTCTAGGGGGGGATCCTACGAGCAGTACTTC. Its protein is CASSSRGGSYEQYF.

This chain joins TRBV4-1 and TRBJ1-1; tentative D call: TRBD1 (6 bases). V lost 3 bases and J lost 10, with 21 bases in between. Germline V gene data show CDR1 as MGHRA and CDR2 as YSYEKL. This CDR3 spans 15 amino acids. In DNA, the CDR3 is TGCGCCAGCAGCCAGGTTAATACGGGACAAAAAGGAGCTTTCTTT. Amino acids: CASSQVNTGQKGAFF.

The V and J genes are TRBV9 and TRBJ2-3, with D uncertain. Germline assignment: CDR1 SGDLS and CDR2 YYNGEE. V lost 2 bases and J 0 bases, leaving 4 bases between the germline ends. CDR3 size: 13 residues. CDR3 sequence (DNA): TGTGCCAGCAGCGTCCCTAGCACAGATACGCAGTATTTT. Translated: CASSVPSTDTQYF.

This clone showed up many times. Here the CDR3 DNA reads TGCGCCAGCAGCTTGGACCCGGGACAGCCTAATGAAAAACTGTTTTTT. It yields the protein CASSLDPGQPNEKLFF. The chain joins TRBV5-1 to TRBJ1-4; TRBD1 agrees at 7 bases. CDR3 length: 16 amino acids. Germline CDR1 and CDR2: SGHRS and YFSETQ. The J segment lost 3 bases and the V segment lost 0 bases, leaving 5 bases of the junction unmatched.

Concerning this clone: The same CDR3 also results from other DNA sequences found in this sample. This chain links TRBV7-3 with TRBJ2-2, with 7 bases aligning to TRBD1. The junction had 7 bases not matched to a gene; V was cut back by 4 bases and J by 5 bases. This CDR3 is 15 amino acids long. Looked up from germline, CDR1 is SGHTA and CDR2 is FQGTGA. CDR3 in amino acids: CASSSRTGVTGELFF. CDR3 coding DNA: TGTGCCAGCAGCTCTAGAACAGGGGTAACCGGGGAGCTGTTTTTT. Based on the CDR3 plus reference TRBV7-3 and TRBJ2-2, the full variable domain is GAGVSQTPSNKVTEKGKYVELRCDPISGHTALYWYRQSLGQGPEFLIYFQGTGAADDSGLPNDRFFAVRPEGSVSTLKIQRTERGDSAVYLCASSSRTGVTGELFFGEGSRLTVL.

The chain recombines TRBV5-1 with TRBJ1-2; TRBD1 aligns across 11 bases. The CDR3 loop spans 15 amino acids. With V trimmed by 3 bases and J by 6 bases, 7 bases remained unmatched. CDR1 and CDR2 from the germline V gene are SGHRS and YFSETQ. Written as DNA, the CDR3 is TGCGCCAGCAGCTCCGCCGGGACAGGGGGTGATGGCTACACCTTC. The encoded protein is CASSSAGTGGDGYTF. Together with reference TRBV5-1 and TRBJ1-2, the CDR3 gives the full variable domain: KAGVTQTPRYLIKTRGQQVTLSCSPISGHRSVSWYQQTPGQGLQFLFEYFSETQRNKGNFPGRFSGRQFSNSRSEMNVSTLELGDSALYLCASSSAGTGGDGYTFGSGTRLTVV.

This clone came up a few times. The CDR3 is CASSEQGTGNTIYF. The CDR3 DNA sequence: TGTGCCAGCAGCGAACAGGGGACTGGAAACACCATATATTTT. The rearrangement links TRBV13 to TRBJ1-3; 7 positions match TRBD1. The V gene end was trimmed by 5 bases and the J gene end by 2 bases; junction bases not matched to a gene: 3. Germline V CDR1 and CDR2: PRHDT, FYEKMQ (reference sequence). The CDR3 is made up of 14 amino acids. The full variable domain, rest sourced from reference TRBV13 and TRBJ1-3, is AAGVIQSPRHLIKEKRETATLKCYPIPRHDTVYWYQQGPGQDPQFLISFYEKMQSDKGSIPDRFSAQQFSDYHSELNMSSLELGDSALYFCASSEQGTGNTIYFGEGSWLTVV.